These 20 T cell receptor beta chains were all obtained from the same sample, sequenced in a study of early T cells in non-severe SARS-CoV-2 infection. TCRdb reprocessed the 5' RACE reads with MiXCR, giving one entry per CDR3 protein. The table records over 50,000 distinct CDR3 sequences, roughly 12% of them present only once. The sample was whole blood. The receptor source for this set is an adult who was a healthcare worker with PCR-confirmed SARS-CoV-2 infection or an uninfected control (not recorded which).

This clonotype was observed many times. The chain combines TRBV5-1 with TRBJ2-3, with D maybe TRBD2 (5 bases). The CDR3 sequence is 14 residues long. CDR1 SGHRS and CDR2 YFSETQ come from the germline V gene. Trimming took off 2 bases at V and 3 bases at J, with 10 bases between the two ends. This chain's CDR3 is CASSLGPGTDTQYF. The CDR3 bases are TGCGCCAGCAGCTTAGGGCCGGGGACAGATACGCAGTATTTT.

The gene calls are TRBV3-1 and TRBJ2-3, with D tentatively TRBD2 (5 bases). V shed 5 bases and J shed 0 bases, with 12 bases lying between them. Germline V CDR1 and CDR2: LGHDT, YNNKEL (reference sequence). The CDR3 is 15 residues long. The CDR3 here is CASSYGGTSTDTQYF. CDR3 DNA sequence: TGTGCCAGCAGCTACGGAGGCACTAGCACAGATACGCAGTATTTT.

This clonotype occurred many times. The chain carries TRBV6-6 and TRBJ1-1; D is undetermined. Germline CDR1 and CDR2: MNHNY and SVGAGI (reference sequence). This CDR3 is 14 amino acids long. Deletions cut 9 bases from V and 6 bases from J, with 20 bases between. The CDR3 spells CASSGSKMWAEAFF. Written as DNA, the CDR3 is TGTGCCAGTTCCGGGAGTAAGATGTGGGCTGAAGCTTTCTTT.

V is TRBV29-1 and J is TRBJ2-2, with 7 positions matching TRBD1. CDR1 and CDR2 from the germline V gene are SQVTM and ANQGSEA. The trim removed 7 bases at V and 1 base at J, leaving 6 bases unmatched. This CDR3 is 14 amino acids long. CDR3 sequence reads: CSAHWTGNTGELFF. The CDR3 nucleotides are TGCAGCGCCCACTGGACAGGGAACACCGGGGAGCTGTTTTTT.

Ten or more counts support this clonotype. The chain joins TRBV12-3 or TRBV12-4 to TRBJ2-5; possibly TRBD1 for D (6 bases). The CDR3 is 16 residues long. V lost 5 bases and J 2 bases, leaving 18 bases between the germline ends. The CDR3: CASSPPTGSSQETQYF. The CDR3 coding sequence is TGTGCCAGCAGTCCTCCGACAGGCTCATCTCAAGAGACCCAGTACTTC.

This clonotype was detected many times. The genes are TRBV7-3 and TRBJ2-5; D possibly uses TRBD1 or TRBD2 (5 bases each). The germline V gene has CDR1 SGHTA and CDR2 FQGTGA. The CDR3 sequence is 15 residues long. The V and J ends lost 2 bases and 2 bases respectively, with 12 bases between them. The CDR3 loop reads CASSLGGIGQETQYF. CDR3 nucleotides: TGTGCCAGCAGCTTAGGGGGTATAGGGCAAGAGACCCAGTACTTC.

This clonotype was seen repeatedly, ten times or more. The chain carries TRBV28 and TRBJ1-6, with D hard to call. V was trimmed by 4 bases and J by 9 bases, leaving 22 bases between them. Germline V gene lookup returns CDR1 MDHEN and CDR2 SYDVKM. The CDR3 spans 17 residues. CDR3 bases: TGTGCCAGCAGTTCGCCCCCTCTGTCCCGGATGGGTTCACCCCTCCACTTT. This sequence encodes CASSSPPLSRMGSPLHF.

V and J are TRBV12-3 or TRBV12-4 and TRBJ2-2; D is unclear. There are 15 residues in the CDR3. V was pared by 2 bases and J by 5 bases, with 12 bases between. The CDR3 coding sequence is TGTGCCAGCAGTTTATTCGTTTCGCTGACCGGGGAGCTGTTTTTT. Residues: CASSLFVSLTGELFF.

The chain combines TRBV11-2 with TRBJ1-6, with D hard to call. There are 13 residues in the CDR3. From germline, CDR1 is SGHAT and CDR2 FQNNGV. The germline V and J ends were trimmed by 5 bases and 7 bases, with 9 bases remaining between them. DNA of the CDR3: TGTGCCAGCAGCATCTCAAACAATTCACCCCTCCACTTT. The encoded protein is CASSISNNSPLHF. Full variable domain (outside the CDR3, taken from reference TRBV11-2 and TRBJ1-6): EAGVAQSPRYKIIEKRQSVAFWCNPISGHATLYWYQQILGQGPKLLIQFQNNGVVDDSQLPKDRFSAERLKGVDSTLKIQPAKLEDSAVYLCASSISNNSPLHFGNGTRLTVT.

The rearrangement joins TRBV12-3 or TRBV12-4 to TRBJ1-1; possible D gene TRBD1, 6 bases. This CDR3 is built from 14 residues. The V gene lost 6 bases and the J gene lost 0 bases, with 11 bases spanning the gap. CDR3 sequence reads: CASRPQGMNTEAFF. The CDR3 coding sequence is TGTGCCAGCAGACCACAGGGTATGAACACTGAAGCTTTCTTT.

This clonotype showed up many times. The V and J genes are TRBV7-2 and TRBJ1-1, with a weak D call TRBD1 (5 bases). V lost 6 bases and J 5 bases, leaving 16 bases between the germline ends. This CDR3 spans 14 amino acids. Per germline, CDR1 SGHTA and CDR2 FQGNSA. The CDR3 DNA follows: TGTGCCAGCAGAGGGTTGGGGGGGATGACTGAAGCTTTCTTT. It encodes CASRGLGGMTEAFF. Filled out from reference TRBV7-2 and TRBJ1-1, the complete variable domain reads GAGVSQSPSNKVTEKGKDVELRCDPISGHTALYWYRQSLGQGLEFLIYFQGNSAPDKSGLPSDRFSAERTGGSVSTLTIQRTQQEDSAVYLCASRGLGGMTEAFFGQGTRLTVV.

In the case of this clonotype: Being one base from a much bigger clone, this may be a read error. The V and J genes are TRBV7-9 and TRBJ2-1; D call uncertain. This CDR3 spans 12 amino acids. The germline V gene encodes CDR1 SEHNR and CDR2 FQNEAQ (reference sequence). DNA of the CDR3: TGTGCCAGCAGCTCCAAAGACAAAGAGCAGTTCTTC. Translation gives CASSSKDKEQFF.

This clonotype came up a few times. The rearrangement links TRBV24-1 to TRBJ2-1; D tentatively fits TRBD1 or TRBD2 (6 bases each). CDR1 is KGHDR and CDR2 is SFDVKD in the germline V gene. The CDR3 runs 17 residues. The germline V and J ends were trimmed by 4 bases and 9 bases, with 24 bases remaining between them. CDR3 DNA: TGTGCCACCAGTGAGGGGGCTTGGGGAGGAGCTGTGGGTGAGCAGTTCTTC. This translates into CATSEGAWGGAVGEQFF.

This clonotype was detected many times. This chain links TRBV9 with TRBJ2-1, with 8 bases matching TRBD2. V gave up 5 bases and J gave up 4 bases; unmatched junction bases: 11. The length of the CDR3 is 16 residues. Germline lookup yields CDR1 SGDLS and CDR2 YYNGEE. The CDR3 sequence is CASRRGREGNYNEQFF. The CDR3 DNA sequence: TGTGCCAGCAGGAGAGGCCGGGAGGGGAATTACAATGAGCAGTTCTTC.

This clonotype was detected ten times or more. The chain employs TRBV7-9 and TRBJ2-3; D unresolved. CDR3 length: 13 residues. The germline V gene has CDR1 SEHNR and CDR2 FQNEAQ (reference sequence). Trimming left V 9 bases short and J 6 bases short, with 16 bases between. CDR3 residues: CASGRMGMDTQYF. DNA of the CDR3: TGTGCCAGTGGCAGGATGGGAATGGATACGCAGTATTTT. The full variable domain, completed using reference TRBV7-9 and TRBJ2-3, is DTGVSQNPRHKITKRGQNVTFRCDPISEHNRLYWYRQTLGQGPEFLTYFQNEAQLEKSRLLSDRFSAERPKGSFSTLEIQRTEQGDSAMYLCASGRMGMDTQYFGPGTRLTVL.

This clonotype was seen many times. The chain is built from TRBV5-4 and TRBJ1-3; no clear D gene. Germline lookup yields CDR1 SGHNT and CDR2 YYREEE (reference sequence). The V end lost 4 bases, the J end lost 4 bases, and 21 bases lay between the germline ends. The CDR3 is 17 amino acids. The CDR3 DNA follows: TGTGCCAGCAGCAAGCGAGTAGGGAATTATTGGGGAAACACCATATATTTT. This gives the protein CASSKRVGNYWGNTIYF.

The chain couples TRBV7-9 to TRBJ2-7, with D hard to call. V shed 5 bases and J shed 7 bases, with 15 bases lying between them. Looked up from germline, CDR1 is SEHNR and CDR2 is FQNEAQ (reference sequence). The CDR3 is 13 residues long. The CDR3 reads CASSPPARREQYF. CDR3 coding DNA: TGTGCCAGCAGCCCCCCCGCCCGTAGGGAGCAGTACTTC.

The chain uses TRBV5-4 and TRBJ2-3, with 14 bases identical to TRBD2. The V gene's germline CDR1 is SGHNT and CDR2 YYREEE (reference sequence). The CDR3 has 18 residues. After removal of 5 bases from V and 1 base from J, the junction contained 9 bases not matched to a gene. In nucleotides, the CDR3 is TGTGCCAGCAGGCCTCGACTAGCGGGGGGGCCGGGCACAGATACGCAGTATTTT. This translates into CASRPRLAGGPGTDTQYF.

Note on this clonotype: Just one base apart from a much larger clone, this may be a read error. The chain employs TRBV19 and TRBJ2-1, with D possibly called TRBD1 or TRBD2 (5 bases each). The CDR3 is 14 amino acids. Germline V gene lookup returns CDR1 LNHDA and CDR2 SQIVND (reference sequence). In DNA form, the CDR3 reads TGTACCAGTAGTACCTCCGGGACGTACAATGAGCAGTTCTTC. It translates to CTSSTSGTYNEQFF.

This clonotype was found many times. This chain joins TRBV29-1 and TRBJ2-2, with 9 bases matching TRBD2. From germline, CDR1 is SQVTM and CDR2 ANQGSEA. The length of the CDR3 is 13 residues. The V and J ends lost 4 bases and 6 bases, in that order; junction bases with no gene match: 3. CDR3 in amino acids: CSVGSGSAGELFF. DNA of the CDR3: TGCAGCGTTGGTAGCGGGAGCGCCGGGGAGCTGTTTTTT.